This T cell receptor beta chain is drawn from a study of human T cells and chemical hapten exposure. Study-wide results and limits: More PT1 expanded TCRs went with higher patch test scores. The study found that DPC sensitization did not change TCRs above 1 in 1000 frequency.

Germline loops: CDR1 MDHEN, CDR2 SYDVKM. The V gene end was trimmed by 1 base and the J gene end by 6 bases; junction bases not matched to a gene: 14. The CDR3 totals 17 residues. TCRdb processed the RACE reads anew with MiXCR; each CDR3 protein has one entry. The sample consists of more than 300,000 distinct CDR3 sequences, roughly 6% of them appearing once. Time point defined: pre-sensitization, week 0. The treatment here: therapeutic diphenylcyclopropenone sensitization with weekly scalp DPC. In its sample, this clonotype was seen many times. Its antigen is undetermined. This specimen was whole blood, taken in connection with sensitization to the hapten diphenylcyclopropenone (DPC). The TCR comes from a woman aged 18-35 years with alopecia areata. Some clones in this sample may be carry-over from other donors' samples. This chain joins TRBV28 and TRBJ1-1; 7 nucleotides agree with TRBD1. The CDR3 protein is CASSLYHQVGGLAEAFF. Here the CDR3 DNA reads TGTGCCAGCAGTTTATATCATCAAGTAGGGGGCCTCGCTGAAGCTTTCTTT. The full variable domain, with the rest looked up from reference TRBV28 and TRBJ1-1, is DVKVTQSSRYLVKRTGEKVFLECVQDMDHENMFWYRQDPGLGLRLIYFSYDVKMKEKGDIPEGYSVSREKKERFSLILESASTNQTSMYLCASSLYHQVGGLAEAFFGQGTRLTVV.